This T cell receptor beta chain was retrieved from a study of CXCR3-negative and CXCR3-positive naive CD8 T cells. Overall study results and limits: Comparably high diversity was seen in both naive subsets, and much lower diversity in memory CD8+ cells. Cryopreservation partially lowered CXCR3 expression, so most assays used fresh PBMCs.

Points on this clonotype: Its antigen is not known.

The authors made the TRB cDNA libraries by 5' RACE using UMI labels. Following a re-call of the 5' RACE reads, TCRdb has one entry per CDR3 protein and lacks DNA. The table for this sample gives approximately 20,000 distinct CDR3 sequences. Sequencing used memory CD8+ T cells from blood. This receptor was obtained from a human donor in good health. Some clones in this sample may be carry-over from other donors' samples.

The CDR3: CSASGGLQTETQYF. V and J are TRBV20-1 and TRBJ2-5; as DNA is missing, the TRBD2 call by TCRdb cannot be tested. Germline CDR1 and CDR2: DFQATT and SNEGSKA (reference sequence). This CDR3 contains 14 residues.